The 28 T cell receptor beta chains given below trace back to one sample, sequenced in a study of T cells in Graves' hyperthyroidism and ophthalmopathy. Amplification of TCR beta CDR3 regions was performed using RNA transcripts as template. The HTBI set primed first-round TCR CDR3 RT-PCR. TCRdb fed the multiplex PCR reads into MiXCR, producing one record per CDR3 protein. This table has about 570,000 distinct CDR3 sequences, roughly 46% appearing once. Sequencing used peripheral blood or thyroid tissue (not recorded which). All receptors derive from an adult woman with Graves' disease, either hyperthyroidism or ophthalmopathy (not recorded which).

The chain is built from TRBV10-2 and TRBJ1-1; TRBD1 might be the D (5 bases). Per germline, CDR1 WSHSY and CDR2 SAAADI. The CDR3 is 12 residues long. V was cut by 4 bases and J by 4 bases, with 7 bases left in between. CDR3 nucleotide sequence: TGCGCCAGCAGTGTCGGGACCACTGAAGCTTTCTTT. Its protein is CASSVGTTEAFF.

This clonotype was seen at least ten times. J is TRBJ1-4 and V is TRBV14; TRBD1 might be the D (5 bases). This CDR3 region has 15 residues. Trimming left V 3 bases short and J 8 bases short, with 16 bases between. Germline V gene lookup returns CDR1 SGHDN and CDR2 FVKESK. The CDR3 reads CASSHSETASEKLFF. Here the CDR3 DNA reads TGTGCCAGCAGCCATTCTGAGACAGCTTCGGAAAAACTGTTTTTT. The full variable domain, its missing parts supplied by reference TRBV14 and TRBJ1-4, is EAGVTQFPSHSVIEKGQTVTLRCDPISGHDNLYWYRRVMGKEIKFLLHFVKESKQDESGMPNNRFLAERTGGTYSTLKVQPAELEDSGVYFCASSHSETASEKLFFGSGTQLSVL.

This clonotype was seen at least ten times. The chain is built from TRBV2 and TRBJ1-6; D is unclear. V shed 1 base and J shed 5 bases, with 12 bases lying between them. Per the germline V gene, CDR1 is SNHLY and CDR2 is FYNNEI. This CDR3 spans 16 amino acids. The CDR3 here is CASSEERLQNNSPLHF. Here the CDR3 DNA reads TGTGCCAGCAGTGAAGAACGTTTACAGAATAATTCACCCCTCCACTTT.

This clonotype showed up many times. The chain links TRBV11-2 to TRBJ2-7, with D hard to call. Between the trimmed V and J ends, which lost 5 bases and 5 bases, there was a span of 10 bases. The CDR3 spans 12 residues. The germline CDR1 and CDR2 sequences are SGHAT and FQNNGV. DNA for the CDR3: TGTGCCAGCAGCCCGATGGCCGACGAGCAGTACTTC. Its translation: CASSPMADEQYF.

Ten or more counts support this clonotype. CDR3 DNA sequence: TGTGCCGCATCCCCGCACGGCGAAACAGGGAACGAGCAGTACTTC. Translating it yields CAASPHGETGNEQYF. The J gene is TRBJ2-7, the V gene TRBV10-3, with a tentative D call TRBD1 (6 bases). V lost 11 bases and J 5 bases, leaving 25 bases between the germline ends. Germline V gives CDR1 ENHRY, CDR2 SYGVKD. CDR3 length: 15 residues.

This clonotype was counted only a few times. The J gene is TRBJ1-1, the V gene TRBV19; D is undetermined. The germline CDR1 and CDR2 sequences are LNHDA and SQIVND (reference sequence). The length of the CDR3 is 13 residues. Trimming removed 0 bases at V and 7 bases at J, with 9 bases between. This CDR3 reads CASSIDLGIEAFF. Written as DNA, the CDR3 is TGTGCCAGTAGTATAGATCTGGGGATTGAAGCTTTCTTT.

This clonotype was counted ten times or more. J is TRBJ1-3 and V is TRBV7-9, with no clear D. The V end was cut by 5 bases, the J end by 5 bases, with 7 bases between. This CDR3 comprises 12 residues. Germline V lookup: CDR1 SEHNR, CDR2 FQNEAQ (reference sequence). CDR3 nucleotide sequence: TGTGCCAGCAGCCCCAAGCGAAACACCATATATTTT. This translates into CASSPKRNTIYF.

This clonotype was recorded once. The chain has TRBV7-3 and TRBJ1-1, with no clear D. Germline V lookup: CDR1 SGHTA, CDR2 FQGTGA. V was pared by 3 bases and J by 4 bases, with 9 bases between. The CDR3 length is 13 residues. The CDR3 loop is CASSLVRATEAFF. The CDR3 bases are TGTGCCAGCAGCTTGGTGAGGGCCACTGAAGCTTTCTTT.

The V call is TRBV5-1, the J call TRBJ1-1; a possible D gene is TRBD1 (6 bases). The CDR3 runs to 15 residues. CDR1 SGHRS and CDR2 YFSETQ come from the germline V gene. V lost 3 bases to trimming and J lost 5 bases, with 17 bases between them. The CDR3 sequence is CASSYLQGRKTEAFF. The DNA of the CDR3 is TGCGCCAGCAGCTACTTACAGGGCCGGAAAACTGAAGCTTTCTTT.

There are many counts of this clonotype. This rearrangement joins TRBV2 to TRBJ1-3, with D hard to call. There are 12 residues in the CDR3. Trimming left V 11 bases short and J 0 bases short, with 8 bases between. Germline V gene data show CDR1 as SNHLY and CDR2 as FYNNEI. The CDR3: CASHSSGNTIYF. For the CDR3, the DNA is TGTGCCTCACATTCCTCTGGAAACACCATATATTTT.

This clonotype showed up many times. V and J are TRBV11-2 and TRBJ2-7, with 7 bases identical to TRBD1. The V gene end was trimmed by 2 bases and the J gene end by 2 bases; junction bases not matched to a gene: 6. CDR3 length: 15 residues. The germline gives CDR1 SGHAT, CDR2 FQNNGV. CDR3 DNA: TGTGCCAGCAGCTTAAGGGACAGCCTAACCTACGAGCAGTACTTC. Encoded protein: CASSLRDSLTYEQYF. The variable domain in full, completed from reference TRBV11-2 and TRBJ2-7, reads EAGVAQSPRYKIIEKRQSVAFWCNPISGHATLYWYQQILGQGPKLLIQFQNNGVVDDSQLPKDRFSAERLKGVDSTLKIQPAKLEDSAVYLCASSLRDSLTYEQYFGPGTRLTVT.

This clonotype appeared many times. The chain recombines TRBV7-8 with TRBJ2-2, with TRBD2 identical over 12 bases. CDR3 length: 15 amino acids. The V and J ends lost 1 base and 8 bases, in that order; junction bases with no gene match: 2. From germline, CDR1 is SGHVS and CDR2 FQNEAQ. Here the CDR3 reads CASSLGGLAGGELFF. CDR3 nucleotides: TGTGCCAGCAGCTTAGGAGGACTAGCGGGAGGGGAGCTGTTTTTT.

Here the CDR3 DNA reads TGTGCCAGCAGTCCCCTCGAGCAGCCCCAGCATTTT. Encoded protein: CASSPLEQPQHF. The chain combines TRBV12-3 or TRBV12-4 with TRBJ1-5, with unresolved D. CDR3 length: 12 amino acids. The V end was cut by 5 bases, the J end by 7 bases, with 9 bases between.

This clonotype was seen ten or more times. The V gene is TRBV4-1, the J gene TRBJ2-7; D may be TRBD2 (5 bases). This CDR3 spans 15 amino acids. V was trimmed by 1 base and J by 6 bases, leaving 16 bases between them. Germline loops: CDR1 MGHRA, CDR2 YSYEKL. The CDR3 sequence: CASSQGPARAGEQYF. The DNA for the CDR3 is TGCGCCAGCAGCCAAGGTCCAGCACGGGCGGGCGAGCAGTACTTC.

This clonotype was counted ten times or more. The chain employs TRBV11-2 and TRBJ2-7; D gene unclear. This CDR3 has 12 amino acids. V was pared by 3 bases and J by 3 bases, with 6 bases between. Germline-derived CDR1 and CDR2 are SGHAT and FQNNGV. CDR3 loop: CASSFAFYEQYF. DNA for the CDR3: TGTGCCAGCAGCTTCGCTTTCTACGAGCAGTACTTC.

This clonotype showed up many times. This chain uses TRBV20-1 with TRBJ1-4, with unresolved D. Germline V gene sequence: CDR1 DFQATT, CDR2 SNEGSKA (reference sequence). The CDR3 consists of 14 residues. V lost 1 base and J lost 7, with 13 bases in between. The CDR3 is CSARVGNRGEKLFF. In DNA form, the CDR3 reads TGCAGTGCTAGAGTAGGGAACCGGGGTGAAAAACTGTTTTTT.

This chain connects TRBV10-3 to TRBJ1-3; D is possibly TRBD1 (5 bases). Trimming removed 8 bases from V and 0 bases from J, with 8 bases in between. This CDR3 spans 13 amino acids. Per germline, CDR1 ENHRY and CDR2 SYGVKD. CDR3 nucleotides: TGTGCCATCGGGGCAGGCTCTGGAAACACCATATATTTT. It encodes CAIGAGSGNTIYF.

The CDR3 DNA is TGTGCCAGCTCACCAAGCGACAGGGGGTATCAGCCCCAGCATTTT. It yields the protein CASSPSDRGYQPQHF. This chain joins TRBV18 and TRBJ1-5; 9 bases agree with TRBD1. The CDR3 loop spans 15 amino acids. The J segment lost 5 bases and the V segment lost 2 bases, leaving 4 bases of the junction unmatched. CDR1 and CDR2 (germline): KGHSH, LQKENI.

This clonotype was seen ten or more times. The chain carries TRBV9 and TRBJ1-6; D gene uncertain. Germline CDR1 SGDLS, CDR2 YYNGEE. V was trimmed by 4 bases and J by 6 bases, leaving 11 bases between them. This CDR3 is 14 amino acids long. The CDR3 protein is CASSPTFPNSPLHF. CDR3 sequence (DNA): TGTGCCAGCAGCCCTACCTTTCCTAATTCACCCCTCCACTTT.

This clonotype was detected many times. The V call is TRBV20-1, the J call TRBJ2-7; 7 bases are shared with TRBD2. Germline CDR1 and CDR2: DFQATT and SNEGSKA (reference sequence). The CDR3 consists of 16 residues. Losses at the gene ends were 3 bases for V and 2 bases for J; bases not matched to a gene: 13. CDR3 DNA: TGCAGTGCTAGCGCGGGAGTCCCCTTCGGAACCTACGAGCAGTACTTC. Its translation: CSASAGVPFGTYEQYF.

The chain joins TRBV12-3 or TRBV12-4 to TRBJ1-6, with TRBD1 identical over 7 bases. The CDR3 contains 15 residues. With V trimmed by 3 bases and J by 7 bases, 6 bases remained unmatched. In nucleotides, the CDR3 is TGTGCCAGCAGTTTCCGGCAGGGGGAAAATTCACCCCTCCACTTT. It codes for CASSFRQGENSPLHF.

This clonotype appeared a few times. The chain uses TRBV20-1 and TRBJ1-2; 8 bases match TRBD1. The CDR3 loop spans 15 amino acids. V lost 4 bases and J lost 2; bases outside the gene matches: 9. The germline V gene has CDR1 DFQATT and CDR2 SNEGSKA (reference sequence). DNA of the CDR3: TGCAGTGCTACATTGAGGGGACAGGAGAACTATGGCTACACCTTC. It encodes CSATLRGQENYGYTF.

This clonotype was picked up many times. The chain combines TRBV10-3 with TRBJ2-7; the D call may be TRBD1 or TRBD2 (5 bases each). Germline V gene data show CDR1 as ENHRY and CDR2 as SYGVKD. The CDR3 is 12 amino acids. This CDR3 reads CAIRGAGDEQYF. CDR3 nucleotide sequence: TGTGCTATACGAGGGGCCGGGGACGAGCAGTACTTC.

The table lists this clonotype with many counts. This chain links TRBV11-2 with TRBJ2-2, with D hard to call. This CDR3 has 13 residues. From germline, CDR1 is SGHAT and CDR2 FQNNGV. Trimming left V 7 bases short and J 7 bases short, with 13 bases between. The CDR3 loop is CASKKGEDGELFF. In DNA form, the CDR3 reads TGTGCCAGCAAGAAGGGCGAGGACGGGGAGCTGTTTTTT.

The gene calls are TRBV28 and TRBJ1-1; perhaps TRBD1 as D (5 bases). Deletions cut 5 bases from V and 11 bases from J, with 36 bases between. From germline, CDR1 is MDHEN and CDR2 SYDVKM. The CDR3 spans 19 residues. The CDR3 DNA reads as TGTGCCAGCAGTCCTGGCACGGGAGTACTCAACAGGCGGATCCTGTTCGCTTTCTTT. This codes for CASSPGTGVLNRRILFAFF.

V and J are TRBV27 and TRBJ2-2; 10 nucleotides align to TRBD1. The germline V gene has CDR1 MNHEY and CDR2 SMNVEV (reference sequence). The CDR3 has 15 residues. The V and J ends lost 9 bases and 9 bases, in that order; junction bases with no gene match: 13. This CDR3 is CASTPTGGYERELFF. The CDR3 region has the DNA TGTGCCAGTACCCCGACAGGGGGCTACGAGCGGGAGCTGTTTTTT.

This clonotype was counted only a few times. The chain carries TRBV2 and TRBJ1-5; unclear D gene. Per the germline V gene, CDR1 is SNHLY and CDR2 is FYNNEI. V was shortened by 4 bases and J by 3 bases, with 13 bases between the two germline ends. This CDR3 has 15 amino acids. In DNA form, the CDR3 reads TGTGCCAGCAGTGTTGGGATCGTCAACAATCAGCCCCAGCATTTT. Protein sequence: CASSVGIVNNQPQHF.

The chain carries TRBV10-3 and TRBJ1-1; maybe TRBD1 (6 bases). From germline, CDR1 is ENHRY and CDR2 SYGVKD. Trimming shortened V by 4 bases and J by 3 bases, and 12 bases separated the two germline ends. The CDR3 runs to 14 residues. Here the CDR3 reads CAISVPGGYTEAFF. The DNA for the CDR3 is TGTGCCATCAGTGTCCCTGGGGGCTACACTGAAGCTTTCTTT.